This T cell receptor (beta chain) was profiled in a study of blood T cell repertoires in COVID-19. Methods used by the authors: Researchers report that nucleated cell counts were estimated from reference gene primer amplification. Data came from immunoSEQ multiplex PCR; TCRdb stores just in-frame clones and leaves some out. That table furnishes V, J and clone size, whereas the DNA furnished D and trimming. This sample has around 150,000 clones, with around four fifths found just once. Which cohort a participant joined came from the clinical history participants gave. Each recovered donor of Cohort 3 presented with two negative PCRs, clearance, or symptom resolution. What was sequenced was PBMCs or T cells enriched from blood (not recorded which). The TCR originated in a woman in her 40s who had recovered from COVID-19.

The CDR3: CSVDTGANVLTF. As DNA, the CDR3 is TGCAGCGTTGACACTGGGGCCAACGTCCTGACTTTC. The gene calls are TRBV29-1 and TRBJ2-6; D uncertain. The germline V gene encodes CDR1 SQVTM and CDR2 ANQGSEA. The CDR3 contains 12 residues. Trimming shortened V by 3 bases and J by 2 bases, and 2 bases separated the two germline ends.